The present T cell receptor beta chain was sequenced within a study of long-term antiretroviral therapy in people with HIV. Study-wide results and limits: ART-treated samples gained diversity yet remained below transplant donor controls.

Version v3.0 of the immunoSEQ assay was performed at survey level. The protocol was immunoSEQ multiplex PCR, while the TCRdb copy is restricted to in-frame clones and leaves out a portion. The sample contains tens of thousands of clones, more than 65% of which appear only once. On this clone: Its antigen remains unknown.

The germline V gene has CDR1 SGHTA and CDR2 FQGNSA. CDR3 length: 14 residues. The V end was cut by 5 bases, the J end by 1 base, with 11 bases between. V gene TRBV7-2 combines with J gene TRBJ1-1; D might be TRBD1 (6 bases). Sequencing used unsorted PBMCs, obtained 0.6 years after starting antiretroviral therapy. The TCR was taken from a man aged 18 to 30 with HIV. The CDR3 DNA sequence: TGTGCCAGCAGCCGGGACATGGGGAACACTGAAGCTTTCTTT. Its protein is CASSRDMGNTEAFF.